This T cell receptor (beta chain) was retrieved from a study of CD8 T cells in ankylosing spondylitis. Study-level results: Past research had described some motif variants in reactive arthritis synovial fluid and blood. Fewer than ten highly homologous variants made up a TCR beta motif that seemed to typify ankylosing spondylitis blood. Researchers report that disease-linked clones proved CD8+ and relatively rare in peripheral blood. The clones that were linked to disease were reported to be significantly enriched in matched synovial fluid samples from ankylosing spondylitis patients.

This clonotype showed up just a few times. Its antigen remains unknown. The CDR3 spans 16 residues. V dropped 3 bases and J dropped 2; count of bases not matched to a gene: 10. Germline-derived CDR1 and CDR2 are SGHKS and YYEKEE (reference sequence). Each TCR beta library was made by quantitative 5'-RACE that incorporated molecular barcodes. A single record per CDR3 protein comes from TCRdb applying MiXCR to the 5' RACE reads. The table lists more than 600,000 distinct CDR3 sequences, under 20% of them singletons. This sequence was found in a male donor with ankylosing spondylitis. Sequenced: blood, either unsorted or a sorted T cell fraction (not recorded which). The chain has TRBV5-5 and TRBJ2-7; TRBD2 aligns across 8 bases. CDR3 sequence reads: CASSYLGLGDPYEQYF. The CDR3 region has the DNA TGTGCCAGCAGCTACTTGGGACTAGGGGACCCCTACGAGCAGTACTTC. The full variable domain, completed using reference TRBV5-5 and TRBJ2-7, is DAGVTQSPTHLIKTRGQQVTLRCSPISGHKSVSWYQQVLGQGPQFIFQYYEKEERGRGNFPDRFSARQFPNYSSELNVNALLLGDSALYLCASSYLGLGDPYEQYFGPGTRLTVT.